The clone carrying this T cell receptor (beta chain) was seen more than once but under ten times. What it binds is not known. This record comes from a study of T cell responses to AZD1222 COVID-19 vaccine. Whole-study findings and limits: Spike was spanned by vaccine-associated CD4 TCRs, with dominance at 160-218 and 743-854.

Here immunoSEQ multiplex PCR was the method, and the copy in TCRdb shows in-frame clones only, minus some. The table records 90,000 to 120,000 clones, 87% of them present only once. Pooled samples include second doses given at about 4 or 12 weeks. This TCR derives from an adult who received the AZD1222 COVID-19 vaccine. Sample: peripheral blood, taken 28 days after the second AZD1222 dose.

CDR3 amino acids: CVRQFPSLNGAFF. The CDR3 DNA reads as TGTGTACGACAGTTCCCCTCCTTGAATGGGGCTTTCTTT. The J gene is TRBJ1-1, the V gene TRBV11-2; TRBD1 is a possible D gene (5 bases). CDR1 and CDR2 (germline): SGHAT, FQNNGV. This CDR3 has 13 residues.